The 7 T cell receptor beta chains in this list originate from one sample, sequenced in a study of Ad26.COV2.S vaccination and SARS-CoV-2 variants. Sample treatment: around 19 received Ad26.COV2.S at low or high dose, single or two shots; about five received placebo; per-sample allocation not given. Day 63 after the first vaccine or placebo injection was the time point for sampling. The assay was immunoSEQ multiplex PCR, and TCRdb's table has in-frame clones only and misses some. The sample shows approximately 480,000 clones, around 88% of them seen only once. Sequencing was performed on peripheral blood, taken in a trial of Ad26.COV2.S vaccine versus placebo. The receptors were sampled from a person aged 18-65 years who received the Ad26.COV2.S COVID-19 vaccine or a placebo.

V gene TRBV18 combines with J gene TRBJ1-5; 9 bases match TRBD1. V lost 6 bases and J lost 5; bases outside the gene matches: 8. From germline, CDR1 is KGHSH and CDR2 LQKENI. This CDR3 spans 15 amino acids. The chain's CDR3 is CASSPRTGADQPQHF. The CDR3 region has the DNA TGTGCCAGCTCTCCCAGGACAGGGGCAGATCAGCCCCAGCATTTT. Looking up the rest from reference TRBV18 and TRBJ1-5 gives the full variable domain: NAGVMQNPRHLVRRRGQEARLRCSPMKGHSHVYWYRQLPEEGLKFMVYLQKENIIDESGMPKERFSAEFPKEGPSILRIQQVVRGDSAAYFCASSPRTGADQPQHFGDGTRLSIL.

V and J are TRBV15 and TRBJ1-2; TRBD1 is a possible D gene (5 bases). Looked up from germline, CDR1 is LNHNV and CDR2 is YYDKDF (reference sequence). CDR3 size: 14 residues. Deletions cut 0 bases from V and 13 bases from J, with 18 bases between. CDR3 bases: TGTGCCACCAGCAGAGATGGGCTCCGGGACGCCTCCACCTTC. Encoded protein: CATSRDGLRDASTF.

Here the CDR3 DNA reads TGTGCCAGCAGCTTACTAGTCCGACAGGGCACTGAAGCTTTCTTT. Its protein product is CASSLLVRQGTEAFF. The chain is built from TRBV7-2 and TRBJ1-1; 7 nucleotides match TRBD1. In germline, CDR1 is SGHTA, CDR2 FQGNSA. CDR3 length: 15 amino acids. With V trimmed by 2 bases and J by 4 bases, 7 bases remained unmatched.

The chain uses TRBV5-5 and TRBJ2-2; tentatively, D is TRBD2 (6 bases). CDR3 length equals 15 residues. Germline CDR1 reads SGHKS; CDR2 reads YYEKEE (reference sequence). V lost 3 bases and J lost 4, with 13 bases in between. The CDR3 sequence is CASSYKTSSTGELFF. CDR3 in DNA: TGTGCCAGCAGCTATAAGACTAGTTCCACCGGGGAGCTGTTTTTT.

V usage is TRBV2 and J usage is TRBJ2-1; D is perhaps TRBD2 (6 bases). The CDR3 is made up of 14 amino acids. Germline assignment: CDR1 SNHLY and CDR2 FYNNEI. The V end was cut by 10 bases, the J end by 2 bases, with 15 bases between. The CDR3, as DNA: TGTGCCAACCCGTTGCGGGAAGCCTACAATGAGCAGTTCTTC. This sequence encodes CANPLREAYNEQFF.

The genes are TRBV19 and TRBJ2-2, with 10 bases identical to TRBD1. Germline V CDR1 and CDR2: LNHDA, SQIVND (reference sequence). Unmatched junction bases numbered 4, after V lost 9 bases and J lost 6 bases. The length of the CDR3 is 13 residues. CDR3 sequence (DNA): TGTGCCAGCAGGGACAGGGGCGCCGGGGAGCTGTTTTTT. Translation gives CASRDRGAGELFF.

The CDR3 is CASSDGQGGTEAFF. The CDR3 region has the DNA TGTGCCAGCAGTGACGGGCAGGGTGGAACTGAAGCTTTCTTT. The chain uses TRBV6-1 and TRBJ1-1, with D perhaps matching TRBD1 (5 bases). Germline values: CDR1 MNHNS, CDR2 SASEGT. Trimming took 3 bases from V and 5 from J, leaving 13 bases between them. The CDR3 consists of 14 residues.